The 32 T cell receptor beta chains below all came from one sample that was sequenced in a study of shared clonotypes between healthy human individuals. The assay was immunoSEQ multiplex PCR, and TCRdb's table has in-frame clones only and misses some. The repertoire includes 110,000 or so clones, 68% of them detected once, and roughly 24% sits in the top ten. The sequenced material came from memory CD8+ T cells sorted from blood. Subset here: CD45RO+ cells pooled with CCR7-negative TemRA cells. The receptors here all came from a woman younger than 45 in good health.

The CDR3 DNA reads as TGTGCCAGCAGTGAAGAATCGGCAGGGGAATTCAATGAGCAGTTCTTC. This encodes CASSEESAGEFNEQFF. The chain combines TRBV25-1 with TRBJ2-1; maybe TRBD1 (6 bases). The CDR3 contains 16 residues. From germline, CDR1 is MGHDK and CDR2 SYGVNS. V gave up 2 bases and J gave up 6 bases, with 17 bases separating them.

This chain joins TRBV19 and TRBJ2-3; a weak D match, TRBD1 (5 bases). The ends were cut back, 5 bases at V and 1 base at J, with 7 bases in the middle. The CDR3 contains 13 residues. Germline values: CDR1 LNHDA, CDR2 SQIVND (reference sequence). The CDR3 nucleotides read TGTGCCAGTAGTCCCAGGGGCACAGATACGCAGTATTTT. As protein: CASSPRGTDTQYF. Filled out from reference TRBV19 and TRBJ2-3, the complete variable domain reads DGGITQSPKYLFRKEGQNVTLSCEQNLNHDAMYWYRQDPGQGLRLIYYSQIVNDFQKGDIAEGYSVSREKKESFPLTVTSAQKNPTAFYLCASSPRGTDTQYFGPGTRLTVL.

The chain links TRBV4-2 to TRBJ2-7, with TRBD2 matching 8 bases. Germline V lookup: CDR1 LGHNA, CDR2 YNFKEQ. The CDR3 covers 17 residues. The V segment lost 0 bases and the J segment 5 bases; nucleotides outside the gene matches: 12. The chain's CDR3 is CASSQDRWWREEHEQYF. CDR3 DNA: TGTGCCAGCAGCCAAGATCGGTGGTGGCGGGAGGAACACGAGCAGTACTTC.

The genes are TRBV6-6 and TRBJ2-1; 8 bases are shared with TRBD2. Germline CDR1 reads MNHNY; CDR2 reads SVGAGI (reference sequence). V was clipped by 6 bases and J by 11 bases; unmatched bases: 12. This CDR3 spans 14 amino acids. The CDR3 sequence is CASSQDSGGLKQFF. Written as DNA, the CDR3 is TGTGCCAGCAGCCAGGACAGCGGGGGACTTAAGCAGTTCTTC.

The chain employs TRBV28 and TRBJ1-5, with D hard to call. The length of the CDR3 is 15 residues. V lost 3 bases, J lost 1 base, and 10 bases lay in between. Germline CDR1 MDHEN, CDR2 SYDVKM. The CDR3 coding sequence is TGTGCCAGCAGTTTGATCCGGACGAGCAATCAGCCCCAGCATTTT. Its translation: CASSLIRTSNQPQHF.

CDR3 protein: CASSLNREWSGTEAFF. The DNA for the CDR3 is TGTGCCAGCAGTTTAAACAGGGAATGGTCCGGGACTGAAGCTTTCTTT. The rearrangement links TRBV27 to TRBJ1-1; possible D gene TRBD1, 6 bases. The CDR3 length is 16 residues. Looked up from germline, CDR1 is MNHEY and CDR2 is SMNVEV (reference sequence). V dropped 2 bases and J dropped 5 bases, with 18 bases sitting between them.

The V call is TRBV29-1, the J call TRBJ2-2, with TRBD1 matching 7 bases. The CDR3 loop spans 14 amino acids. Germline V gives CDR1 SQVTM, CDR2 ANQGSEA. The J segment lost 3 bases and the V segment lost 4 bases, leaving 5 bases of the junction unmatched. This CDR3 reads CSVAGQGDTGELFF. For the CDR3, the DNA is TGCAGCGTTGCCGGGCAGGGGGACACCGGGGAGCTGTTTTTT.

The chain uses TRBV25-1 and TRBJ2-7, with D hard to call. From germline, CDR1 is MGHDK and CDR2 SYGVNS. There are 16 residues in the CDR3. Trimming cost V 5 bases and J 3 bases, with 20 bases left between them. As DNA, the CDR3 is TGTGCCAGCAGTCCGGACCGGGCTCCAAGTGGCTACGAGCAGTACTTC. Translation: CASSPDRAPSGYEQYF.

This chain connects TRBV2 to TRBJ2-5; possible D gene TRBD2, 6 bases. TRBJ2-7 explains the end of the DNA better; the J call may be wrong. The length of the CDR3 is 13 residues. From germline, CDR1 is SNHLY and CDR2 FYNNEI. The CDR3 loop is CASSEGGAYEQYF. The DNA for the CDR3 is TGTGCCAGCAGTGAAGGGGGGGCCTACGAGCAGTACTTC.

At least ten counts were recorded for this clone. The chain couples TRBV5-1 to TRBJ2-3, with no clear D. This CDR3 is 15 amino acids long. V dropped 5 bases and J dropped 1 base, with 14 bases sitting between them. The germline CDR1 and CDR2 sequences are SGHRS and YFSETQ. DNA for the CDR3: TGCGCCAGCAGTGGTGAGGTTCGGCGCACAGATACGCAGTATTTT. It encodes CASSGEVRRTDTQYF.

Concerning this clone: The sample contains more than one DNA sequence encoding this CDR3. The chain joins TRBV5-5 to TRBJ2-2; D is ambiguous. The V end was cut by 0 bases, the J end by 4 bases, with 10 bases between. Germline CDR1 is SGHKS and CDR2 is YYEKEE (reference sequence). This CDR3 comprises 15 residues. The CDR3 DNA sequence: TGTGCCAGCAGCTTGGGACTGCCCCTCACCGGGGAGCTGTTTTTT. Protein: CASSLGLPLTGELFF.

This clone showed up just a few times. The chain couples TRBV28 to TRBJ2-1; perhaps D is TRBD1 or TRBD2 (5 bases each). The germline V and J ends were trimmed by 2 bases and 1 base, with 6 bases remaining between them. Germline V gene sequence: CDR1 MDHEN, CDR2 SYDVKM. The CDR3 contains 14 residues. This chain's CDR3 is CASSLEGSYNEQFF. The CDR3 coding sequence is TGTGCCAGCAGTTTAGAGGGGTCCTACAATGAGCAGTTCTTC.

The V and J genes are TRBV6-1 and TRBJ2-1, with 8 bases aligning to TRBD2. The CDR3 sequence is 17 residues long. The germline V gene encodes CDR1 MNHNS and CDR2 SASEGT. V lost 4 bases to trimming and J lost 7 bases; unmatched junction nucleotides: 15. DNA of the CDR3: TGTGCCAGCAGTGCCAAAGTAAGTAGCGGGATTGGGAATGAGCAGTTCTTC. Translated: CASSAKVSSGIGNEQFF.

This clone is deemed medium-sized. The chain joins TRBV6-1 to TRBJ2-1; perhaps D is TRBD1 or TRBD2 (6 bases each). Trimming stripped 4 bases from V and 7 bases from J, with 17 bases between. There are 15 residues in the CDR3. Per the germline V gene, CDR1 is MNHNS and CDR2 is SASEGT. The CDR3 loop reads CASSADSSGANEQFF. Here the CDR3 DNA reads TGTGCCAGCAGTGCAGACAGTTCGGGGGCAAATGAGCAGTTCTTC.

CDR3 in amino acids: CASSSRSPLVRYTF. In nucleotides, the CDR3 is TGTGCCAGCAGCTCCAGGAGTCCCCTCGTCCGCTACACCTTC. The J gene is TRBJ1-2, the V gene TRBV7-2; D ambiguous. CDR3 length equals 14 residues. V was trimmed by 4 bases and J by 9 bases, leaving 18 bases between them. The germline V gene has CDR1 SGHTA and CDR2 FQGNSA.

The chain recombines TRBV5-1 with TRBJ2-5; D is perhaps TRBD1 (6 bases). The germline V gene encodes CDR1 SGHRS and CDR2 YFSETQ. The CDR3 covers 15 residues. The V end was cut by 2 bases, the J end by 0 bases, with 11 bases between. CDR3 sequence (DNA): TGCGCCAGCAGCTTCCGCTGGACAGACCAAGAGACCCAGTACTTC. Protein: CASSFRWTDQETQYF. The full variable domain, in which reference TRBV5-1 and TRBJ2-5 provide the parts outside the CDR3, is KAGVTQTPRYLIKTRGQQVTLSCSPISGHRSVSWYQQTPGQGLQFLFEYFSETQRNKGNFPGRFSGRQFSNSRSEMNVSTLELGDSALYLCASSFRWTDQETQYFGPGTRLLVL.

The chain joins TRBV19 to TRBJ2-1; D may correspond to TRBD1 or TRBD2 (5 bases each). V gave up 5 bases and J gave up 5 bases, with 19 bases separating them. Germline CDR1 reads LNHDA; CDR2 reads SQIVND (reference sequence). The CDR3 contains 16 residues. The chain's CDR3 is CASSLTGPEADNEQFF. The CDR3 bases are TGTGCCAGTAGTCTAACGGGACCCGAAGCCGACAATGAGCAGTTCTTC.

In its sample, this clone was seen a few times. The chain employs TRBV19 and TRBJ2-1; maybe TRBD2 (5 bases). This CDR3 region has 16 residues. CDR1 is LNHDA and CDR2 is SQIVND in the germline V gene (reference sequence). V was pared by 0 bases and J by 8 bases, with 17 bases between. The CDR3 is CASSIDPQRAGHEQFF. DNA for the CDR3: TGTGCCAGTAGTATAGATCCCCAGAGGGCTGGCCATGAGCAGTTCTTC.

CDR3 bases: TGTGCCAGCAGTGACTCCTTAGGGTACGAGCAGTACTTC. It translates to CASSDSLGYEQYF. This rearrangement joins TRBV25-1 to TRBJ2-7; the D is unclear. The V gene lost 3 bases and the J gene lost 4 bases, with 10 bases spanning the gap. CDR3 size: 13 residues. Germline V gene sequence: CDR1 MGHDK, CDR2 SYGVNS.

J is TRBJ2-2 and V is TRBV14; D perhaps matches TRBD1 (6 bases). From germline, CDR1 is SGHDN and CDR2 FVKESK. The CDR3 consists of 16 residues. V was shortened by 4 bases and J by 6 bases, with 18 bases between the two germline ends. The CDR3 coding sequence is TGTGCCAGCAGCCGGGGACACCCCATAGGGGCCGGGGAGCTGTTTTTT. It codes for CASSRGHPIGAGELFF. Complete variable domain (other parts from reference TRBV14 and TRBJ2-2): EAGVTQFPSHSVIEKGQTVTLRCDPISGHDNLYWYRRVMGKEIKFLLHFVKESKQDESGMPNNRFLAERTGGTYSTLKVQPAELEDSGVYFCASSRGHPIGAGELFFGEGSRLTVL.

The chain recombines TRBV29-1 with TRBJ2-3; 16 bases are shared with TRBD2. V shed 4 bases and J 4 bases; nucleotides not matched to a gene: 8. Germline CDR1 SQVTM, CDR2 ANQGSEA. CDR3 length: 17 residues. As DNA, the CDR3 is TGCAGCGTTGGGGGGACTAGCGGGAGGGCCAGCCCAGATACGCAGTATTTT. Encoded protein: CSVGGTSGRASPDTQYF.

V and J are TRBV27 and TRBJ1-1, with D hard to call. The CDR3 is 13 residues long. CDR1 MNHEY and CDR2 SMNVEV come from the germline V gene (reference sequence). With 4 bases removed from V and 0 bases from J, the gap between germline ends came to 6 bases. The CDR3 region is CASSSWLNTEAFF. CDR3 nucleotide sequence: TGTGCCAGCAGTTCCTGGCTGAACACTGAAGCTTTCTTT.

The chain links TRBV14 to TRBJ2-1; 9 nucleotides match TRBD2. This CDR3 contains 12 residues. J was trimmed by 6 bases and V by 7 bases; bases with no gene match: 1. The germline gives CDR1 SGHDN, CDR2 FVKESK. CDR3 in DNA: TGTGCCAGCAAACTAGCGGGCAATGAGCAGTTCTTC. It specifies CASKLAGNEQFF.

The rearrangement uses TRBV6-1 and TRBJ1-5; D is perhaps TRBD1 (6 bases). Germline assignment: CDR1 MNHNS and CDR2 SASEGT. Trimming cost V 3 bases and J 4 bases, with 13 bases left between them. The CDR3 loop spans 15 amino acids. Here the CDR3 reads CASSDNRAPNQPQHF. CDR3 in DNA: TGTGCCAGCAGTGATAACAGGGCCCCGAATCAGCCCCAGCATTTT.

J is TRBJ2-3 and V is TRBV25-1, with 12 bases aligning to TRBD2. The germline V gene has CDR1 MGHDK and CDR2 SYGVNS. This CDR3 has 17 amino acids. V lost 2 bases to trimming and J lost 3 bases; unmatched junction nucleotides: 6. For the CDR3, the DNA is TGTGCCAGCAGTGAACCTACTAGCGGGAGGTCGACAGATACGCAGTATTTT. Its translation is CASSEPTSGRSTDTQYF.

This clone has a handful of counts. This same CDR3 is encoded by further DNA sequences in the sample. This chain links TRBV7-7 with TRBJ2-3; D not resolved. V shed 5 bases and J shed 1 base, with 7 bases lying between them. The germline V gene encodes CDR1 SSHAT and CDR2 FNYEAQ (reference sequence). This CDR3 has 13 amino acids. The CDR3 reads CASSTGGTDTQYF. The CDR3 DNA follows: TGTGCCAGCAGCACCGGTGGCACAGATACGCAGTATTTT.

This sequence joins TRBV4-1 and TRBJ1-4; D is unresolved. V was cut by 3 bases and J by 7 bases, with 12 bases left in between. The CDR3 runs 14 residues. Germline CDR1 is MGHRA and CDR2 is YSYEKL. This CDR3 reads CASSQRGRFEKLFF. CDR3 nucleotide sequence: TGCGCCAGCAGCCAGAGAGGGAGGTTTGAAAAACTGTTTTTT.

V gene TRBV25-1 combines with J gene TRBJ1-4; 7 bases fit TRBD1. In germline, CDR1 is MGHDK, CDR2 SYGVNS. J lost 8 bases, V lost 3 bases, and 15 bases had no gene match. CDR3 length: 17 residues. The CDR3 loop reads CASSDFGQATFREKLFF. CDR3 bases: TGTGCCAGCAGTGATTTCGGACAGGCCACCTTCAGGGAAAAACTGTTTTTT.

The chain carries TRBV27 and TRBJ1-1; TRBD1 matches 10 bases. CDR3 length: 15 amino acids. The germline gives CDR1 MNHEY, CDR2 SMNVEV (reference sequence). The V and J ends lost 5 bases and 4 bases, in that order; junction bases with no gene match: 7. The CDR3 sequence is CASSPWTGGGTEAFF. CDR3 bases: TGTGCCAGCAGTCCCTGGACAGGGGGGGGCACTGAAGCTTTCTTT.

The V gene is TRBV2, the J gene TRBJ1-5; the D is unclear. V was cut by 5 bases and J by 0 bases, with 8 bases left in between. This CDR3 is built from 14 residues. Germline CDR1 reads SNHLY; CDR2 reads FYNNEI. This CDR3 reads CASSRVLSNQPQHF. In DNA, the CDR3 is TGTGCCAGCAGTCGGGTCCTTAGCAATCAGCCCCAGCATTTT.

The CDR3 nucleotides are TGTGCCAGCTCTCATCCCATTAGAGAAGCGGGAGGGTCCTACGAGCAGTACTTC. This translates into CASSHPIREAGGSYEQYF. The J gene is TRBJ2-7, the V gene TRBV18; the match to TRBD2 covers 10 bases. The V gene's germline CDR1 is KGHSH and CDR2 LQKENI. Trimming removed 6 bases from V and 1 base from J; junction bases left unmatched: 15. The CDR3 has 18 residues.

The chain employs TRBV4-1 and TRBJ2-1; D is possibly TRBD1 (6 bases). The V end lost 4 bases, the J end lost 4 bases, and 14 bases lay between the germline ends. The length of the CDR3 is 15 residues. Germline V gene data show CDR1 as MGHRA and CDR2 as YSYEKL. CDR3 amino acids: CASSLSGTLYNEQFF. The CDR3 DNA follows: TGCGCCAGCAGCCTATCCGGGACACTATACAATGAGCAGTTCTTC.